This T cell receptor beta chain was found in a study of blood T cell repertoires in COVID-19. Across the whole study: T cells, B-cell-depleted T cells, or PBMCs provided the cDNA or gDNA that served as material.

Trimming took 9 bases from V and 6 from J; bases not matched to a gene: 4. Germline CDR1 SGHDT, CDR2 YYEEEE. The CDR3 totals 13 residues. TCRdb's copy holds only in-frame clones and misses some; the assay was immunoSEQ multiplex PCR. The data show 130,000 or so clones, with 84% seen just once and over 1.1% held by the top ten. The source of this sequence is a man between 60 and 70 years old with acute or convalescent COVID-19. The chain employs TRBV5-6 and TRBJ1-6; TRBD1 agrees at 9 bases. Input material: peripheral blood. The chain's CDR3 is CATKTGGNSPLHF. CDR3 coding DNA: TGTGCCACTAAGACAGGGGGTAATTCACCCCTCCACTTT.